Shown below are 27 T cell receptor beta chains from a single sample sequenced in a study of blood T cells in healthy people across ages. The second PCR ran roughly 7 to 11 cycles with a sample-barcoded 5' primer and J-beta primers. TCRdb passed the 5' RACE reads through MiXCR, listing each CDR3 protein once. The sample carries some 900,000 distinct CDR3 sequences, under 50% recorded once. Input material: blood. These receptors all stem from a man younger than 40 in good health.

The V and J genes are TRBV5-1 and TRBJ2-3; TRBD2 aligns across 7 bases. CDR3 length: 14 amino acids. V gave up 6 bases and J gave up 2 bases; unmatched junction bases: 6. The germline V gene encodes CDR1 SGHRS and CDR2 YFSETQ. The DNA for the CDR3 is TGCGCCAGCACAAGCGGGACCAACACAGATACGCAGTATTTT. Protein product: CASTSGTNTDTQYF.

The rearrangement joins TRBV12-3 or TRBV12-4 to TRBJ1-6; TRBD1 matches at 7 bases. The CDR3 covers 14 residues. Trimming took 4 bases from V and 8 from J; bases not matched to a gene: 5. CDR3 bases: TGTGCCAGCAGTTCGACAGGGTGGGATTCACCCCTCCACTTT. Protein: CASSSTGWDSPLHF.

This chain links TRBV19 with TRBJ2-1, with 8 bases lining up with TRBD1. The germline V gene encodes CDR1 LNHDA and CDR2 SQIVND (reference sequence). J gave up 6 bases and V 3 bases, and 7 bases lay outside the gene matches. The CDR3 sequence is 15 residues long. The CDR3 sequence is CASSIWPRGPNEQFF. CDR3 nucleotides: TGTGCCAGTAGTATCTGGCCCAGGGGGCCCAATGAGCAGTTCTTC.

As DNA, the CDR3 is TGTGCCAGCAGTTACTATCCAGGGTCCTACGAGCAGTACTTC. The encoded protein is CASSYYPGSYEQYF. The chain recombines TRBV6-5 with TRBJ2-4, with D possibly TRBD1 on 5 matching bases. The DNA end favors TRBJ2-7, so the J call may be wrong. This CDR3 is 14 amino acids long. Germline CDR1 reads MNHEY; CDR2 reads SVGAGI.

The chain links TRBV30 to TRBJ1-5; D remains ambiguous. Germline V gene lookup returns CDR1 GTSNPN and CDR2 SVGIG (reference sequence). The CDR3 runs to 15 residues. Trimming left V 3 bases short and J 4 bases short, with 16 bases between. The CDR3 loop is CAWRAAGSKNQPQHF. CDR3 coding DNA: TGTGCCTGGAGAGCGGCCGGGAGCAAAAATCAGCCCCAGCATTTT.

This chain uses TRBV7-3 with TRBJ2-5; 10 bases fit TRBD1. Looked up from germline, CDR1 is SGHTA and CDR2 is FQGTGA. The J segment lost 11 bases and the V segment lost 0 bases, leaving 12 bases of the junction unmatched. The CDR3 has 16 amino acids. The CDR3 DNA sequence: TGTGCCAGCAGCTTAACAGGAGACAGGGGGCCCAGTGAGCAGTACTTC. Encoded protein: CASSLTGDRGPSEQYF. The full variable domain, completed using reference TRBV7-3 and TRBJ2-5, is GAGVSQTPSNKVTEKGKYVELRCDPISGHTALYWYRQSLGQGPEFLIYFQGTGAADDSGLPNDRFFAVRPEGSVSTLKIQRTERGDSAVYLCASSLTGDRGPSEQYFGPGTRLLVL.

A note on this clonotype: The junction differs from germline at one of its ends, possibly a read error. CDR3 nucleotides: TGTACCAGCAGTCCCAGGGACAGGGGCACTTGGTATGGCTACACCTTC. This sequence encodes CTSSPRDRGTWYGYTF. The rearrangement joins TRBV6-2 or TRBV6-3 to TRBJ1-2, with 10 bases lining up with TRBD1. This CDR3 spans 16 amino acids. Germline V gives CDR1 MNHEY, CDR2 SVGEGT.

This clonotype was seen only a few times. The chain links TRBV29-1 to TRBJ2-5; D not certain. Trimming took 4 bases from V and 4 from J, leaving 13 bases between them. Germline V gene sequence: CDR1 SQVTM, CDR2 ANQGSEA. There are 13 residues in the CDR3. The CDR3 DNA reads TGCAGCGTTGTGGCGTGGGTGGGAGAGACCCAGTACTTC. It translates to CSVVAWVGETQYF.

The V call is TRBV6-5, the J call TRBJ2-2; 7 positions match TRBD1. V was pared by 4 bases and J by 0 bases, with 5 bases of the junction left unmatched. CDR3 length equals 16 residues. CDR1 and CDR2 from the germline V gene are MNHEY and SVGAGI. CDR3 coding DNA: TGTGCCAGCAGTTTCCACAGGGGATCGAACACCGGGGAGCTGTTTTTT. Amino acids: CASSFHRGSNTGELFF.

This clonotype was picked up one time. CDR3 sequence (DNA): TGTGCCACCAGCAGAAAGGACAGGGGGATCCACGAGCAGTACTTC. As protein: CATSRKDRGIHEQYF. V and J are TRBV15 and TRBJ2-7; 10 bases line up with TRBD1. CDR1 LNHNV and CDR2 YYDKDF come from the germline V gene (reference sequence). Trimming cost V 2 bases and J 5 bases; bases outside gene matches: 6. This CDR3 is built from 15 residues.

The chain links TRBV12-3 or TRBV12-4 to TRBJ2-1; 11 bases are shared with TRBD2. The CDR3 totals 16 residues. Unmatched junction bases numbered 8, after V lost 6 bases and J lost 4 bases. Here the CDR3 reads CASRRGTSGRYNEQFF. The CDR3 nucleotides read TGTGCCAGCAGAAGGGGGACTAGCGGACGATACAATGAGCAGTTCTTC.

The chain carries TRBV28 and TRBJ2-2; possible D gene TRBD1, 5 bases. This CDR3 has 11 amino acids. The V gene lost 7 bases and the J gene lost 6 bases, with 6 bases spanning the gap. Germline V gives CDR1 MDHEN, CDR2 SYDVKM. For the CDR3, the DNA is TGTGCCAGCATGGGGCCCGGGGAGCTGTTTTTT. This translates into CASMGPGELFF.

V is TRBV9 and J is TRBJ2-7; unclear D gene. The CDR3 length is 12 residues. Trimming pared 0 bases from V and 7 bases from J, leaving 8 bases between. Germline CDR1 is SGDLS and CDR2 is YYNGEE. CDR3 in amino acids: CASSVGLNEQYF. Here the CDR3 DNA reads TGTGCCAGCAGCGTAGGTCTGAATGAGCAGTACTTC.

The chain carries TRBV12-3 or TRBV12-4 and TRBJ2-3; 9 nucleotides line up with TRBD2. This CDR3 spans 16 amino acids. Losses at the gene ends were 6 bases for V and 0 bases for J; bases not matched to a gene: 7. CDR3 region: CASSTQTSGSTDTQYF. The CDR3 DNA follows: TGTGCCAGCAGCACCCAAACTAGCGGGAGCACAGATACGCAGTATTTT.

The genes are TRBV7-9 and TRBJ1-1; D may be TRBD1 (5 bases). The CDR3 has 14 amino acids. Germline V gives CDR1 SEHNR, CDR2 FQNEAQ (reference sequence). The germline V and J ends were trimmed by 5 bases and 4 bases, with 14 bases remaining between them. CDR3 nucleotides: TGTGCCAGCAGCCAGGGTCGGGCGGGCACTGAAGCTTTCTTT. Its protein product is CASSQGRAGTEAFF.

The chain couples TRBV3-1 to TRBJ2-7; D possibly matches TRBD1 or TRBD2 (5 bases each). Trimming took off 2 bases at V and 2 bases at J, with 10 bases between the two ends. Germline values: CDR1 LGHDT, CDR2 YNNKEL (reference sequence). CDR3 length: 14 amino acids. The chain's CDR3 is CASSQPGPAYEQYF. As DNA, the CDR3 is TGTGCCAGCAGCCAACCGGGACCAGCCTACGAGCAGTACTTC.

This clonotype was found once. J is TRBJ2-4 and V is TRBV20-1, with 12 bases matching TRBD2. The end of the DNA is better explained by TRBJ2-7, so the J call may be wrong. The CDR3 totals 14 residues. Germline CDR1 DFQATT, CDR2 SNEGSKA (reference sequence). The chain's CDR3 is CSAVRTSGTYEQYF. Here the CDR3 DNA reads TGCAGTGCTGTTAGGACTAGCGGGACTTACGAGCAGTACTTC.

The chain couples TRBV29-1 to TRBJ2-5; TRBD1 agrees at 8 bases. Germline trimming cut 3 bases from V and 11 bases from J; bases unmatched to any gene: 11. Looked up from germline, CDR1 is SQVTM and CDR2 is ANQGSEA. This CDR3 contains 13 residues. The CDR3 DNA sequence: TGCAGCGTTGACTCCGACAGGGGTTCAGGACAGTACTTC. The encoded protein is CSVDSDRGSGQYF.

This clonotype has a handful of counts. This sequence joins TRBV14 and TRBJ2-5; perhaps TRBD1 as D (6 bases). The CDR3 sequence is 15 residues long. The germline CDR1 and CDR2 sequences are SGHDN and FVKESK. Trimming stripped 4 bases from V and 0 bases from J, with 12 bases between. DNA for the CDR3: TGTGCCAGCAGCCCCGGACAGCTGTACCAAGAGACCCAGTACTTC. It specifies CASSPGQLYQETQYF.

DNA of the CDR3: TGTGCCAGCAGTGATCAGGGGGGCACCGGGGAGCTGTTTTTT. Its translation is CASSDQGGTGELFF. The chain carries TRBV12-3 or TRBV12-4 and TRBJ2-2; a possible D gene is TRBD1 (7 bases). V lost 5 bases and J lost 4, with 11 bases in between. The CDR3 totals 14 residues.

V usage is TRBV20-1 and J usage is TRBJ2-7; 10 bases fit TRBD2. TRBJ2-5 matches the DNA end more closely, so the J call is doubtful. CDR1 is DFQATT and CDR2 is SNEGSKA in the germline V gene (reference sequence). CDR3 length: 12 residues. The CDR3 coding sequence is TGCAGTGCTGAGACTAGCGGGTGGACCCAGTACTTC. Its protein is CSAETSGWTQYF.

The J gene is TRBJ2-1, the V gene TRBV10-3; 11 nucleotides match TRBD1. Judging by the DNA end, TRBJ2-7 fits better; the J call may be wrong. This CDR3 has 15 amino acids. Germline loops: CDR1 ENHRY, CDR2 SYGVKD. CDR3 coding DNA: TGTGCCATCAGTCTCGGGACAGGGGGTTCGAATGAGCAGTACTTC. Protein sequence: CAISLGTGGSNEQYF.

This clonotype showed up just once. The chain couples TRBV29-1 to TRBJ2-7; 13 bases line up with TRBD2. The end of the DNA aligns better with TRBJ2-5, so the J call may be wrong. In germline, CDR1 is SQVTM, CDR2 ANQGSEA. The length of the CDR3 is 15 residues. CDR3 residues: CSVGRGTSGVETQYF. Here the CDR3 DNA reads TGCAGCGTTGGCAGGGGGACTAGCGGGGTCGAGACCCAGTACTTC.

The CDR3 protein is CASRLTELSYEQYF. CDR3 DNA sequence: TGTGCCAGCAGGTTGACAGAACTCTCCTACGAGCAGTACTTC. The chain uses TRBV12-3 or TRBV12-4 and TRBJ2-7, with a tentative D call TRBD1 (5 bases). Trimming removed 6 bases at V and 0 bases at J, with 12 bases between. This CDR3 contains 14 residues.

The CDR3, as DNA: TGCAGTGCTATCCAGCAGCGGGGGGGGGACACAGATACGCAGTATTTT. Its translation is CSAIQQRGGDTDTQYF. The chain uses TRBV20-1 and TRBJ2-3; 10 bases are shared with TRBD2. With 4 bases clipped from V and 2 bases from J, the junction kept 9 bases outside the gene matches. Germline assignment: CDR1 DFQATT and CDR2 SNEGSKA (reference sequence). This CDR3 has 16 amino acids.

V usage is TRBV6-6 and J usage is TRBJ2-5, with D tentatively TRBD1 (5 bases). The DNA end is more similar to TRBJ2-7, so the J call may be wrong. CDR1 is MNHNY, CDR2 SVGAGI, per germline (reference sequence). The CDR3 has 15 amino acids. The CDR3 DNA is TGTGCCAGCAGTTACCAAGGCAGGGTGACTGACGAGCAGTACTTC. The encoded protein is CASSYQGRVTDEQYF.

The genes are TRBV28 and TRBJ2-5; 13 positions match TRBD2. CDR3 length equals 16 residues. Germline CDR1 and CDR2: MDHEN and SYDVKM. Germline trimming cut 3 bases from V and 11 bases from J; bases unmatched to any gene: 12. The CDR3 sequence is CASSFRGLAGVFEQYF. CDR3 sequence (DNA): TGTGCCAGCAGTTTTAGAGGACTAGCGGGGGTATTTGAGCAGTACTTC.